The 18 T cell receptor beta chains presented below share a single source sample, sequenced in a study of cytomegalovirus exposure and HLA in healthy donors. PCR amplification relied on 60 Vbeta primers (plus 13 Jbeta primers). Using immunoSEQ multiplex PCR, the repertoire was profiled, and TCRdb retains in-frame clones only, with some absent. The data hold over 150,000 clones, with approximately 80% observed a single time. The sequenced material came from PBMCs. Receptor source: a man under 40 in good health and CMV-seropositive.

This clone was counted a few times. J is TRBJ2-3 and V is TRBV29-1; a possible D gene is TRBD2 (5 bases). Trimming pared 4 bases from V and 2 bases from J, leaving 7 bases between. Germline-derived CDR1 and CDR2 are SQVTM and ANQGSEA. There are 12 residues in the CDR3. CDR3 in DNA: TGCAGCGTTGTCGGACTCACAGATACGCAGTATTTT. It encodes CSVVGLTDTQYF.

The chain recombines TRBV19 with TRBJ2-7; 7 nucleotides agree with TRBD1. From germline, CDR1 is LNHDA and CDR2 SQIVND (reference sequence). V shed 6 bases, J shed 5 bases, and the junction held 10 bases outside the gene matches. The CDR3 spans 14 residues. CDR3 protein: CASSPQGVPHEQYF. For the CDR3, the DNA is TGTGCCAGTAGCCCCCAGGGGGTCCCGCACGAGCAGTACTTC.

This clone was detected ten times or more. This chain joins TRBV6-1 and TRBJ2-5; 11 bases are a match to TRBD2. The trim removed 2 bases at V and 4 bases at J, leaving 12 bases unmatched. Germline-derived CDR1 and CDR2 are MNHNS and SASEGT. The CDR3 length is 18 residues. For the CDR3, the DNA is TGTGCCAGCAGTGAACTAGCGGGAGGAGGCGTTCAGCGAGAGACCCAGTACTTC. Amino acids: CASSELAGGGVQRETQYF.

V usage is TRBV5-1 and J usage is TRBJ2-5, with 9 positions matching TRBD1. The J call could be wrong; TRBJ2-7 is a better fit for the DNA end. The CDR3 has 14 amino acids. Germline assignment: CDR1 SGHRS and CDR2 YFSETQ. CDR3 loop: CASSLGDRVYEQYF. DNA of the CDR3: TGCGCCAGCAGCTTGGGGGACAGGGTCTACGAGCAGTACTTC.

The chain couples TRBV27 to TRBJ2-7; D is unresolved. Between the trimmed V and J ends, which lost 0 bases and 6 bases, there was a span of 15 bases. CDR3 length: 15 amino acids. From germline, CDR1 is MNHEY and CDR2 SMNVEV (reference sequence). The CDR3 sequence: CASSLSRHGSSEQYF. The CDR3 DNA reads as TGTGCCAGCAGTTTATCGCGGCACGGGTCGAGCGAGCAGTACTTC.

This chain connects TRBV13 to TRBJ2-7; maybe TRBD2 (5 bases). The germline CDR1 and CDR2 sequences are PRHDT and FYEKMQ (reference sequence). The V end was cut by 4 bases, the J end by 3 bases, with 40 bases between. The CDR3 contains 23 residues. The CDR3 is CASSSRFRDNTESGSNPSYEQYF. In nucleotides, the CDR3 is TGTGCCAGCAGCTCAAGGTTCCGAGATAACACAGAAAGCGGATCAAACCCGAGCTACGAGCAGTACTTC.

V is TRBV19 and J is TRBJ1-1; D is unresolved. Per the germline V gene, CDR1 is LNHDA and CDR2 is SQIVND (reference sequence). Deletions cut 5 bases from V and 0 bases from J, with 13 bases between. This CDR3 has 15 amino acids. The CDR3 here is CASSAFEVVNTEAFF. The CDR3, as DNA: TGTGCCAGTAGTGCCTTTGAGGTCGTGAACACTGAAGCTTTCTTT.

This clone occurred a few times. The chain joins TRBV5-6 to TRBJ2-3, with D perhaps TRBD2 (6 bases). The CDR3 spans 15 residues. The V end was cut by 1 base, the J end by 4 bases, with 13 bases between. Germline lookup yields CDR1 SGHDT and CDR2 YYEEEE. The DNA of the CDR3 is TGTGCCAGCAGCTTGATAGGCGGGGACCCAGATACGCAGTATTTT. Protein: CASSLIGGDPDTQYF.

The chain combines TRBV28 with TRBJ2-2; D not certain. Germline CDR1 and CDR2: MDHEN and SYDVKM. V lost 6 bases, J lost 1 base, and 9 bases lay in between. The CDR3 consists of 14 residues. The CDR3 DNA reads as TGTGCCAGCAGCTTCCCAGGGAACACCGGGGAGCTGTTTTTT. Translated: CASSFPGNTGELFF.

This clone came up once. CDR3 in amino acids: CASSPGQGPYEQYF. Here the CDR3 DNA reads TGTGCCAGCAGCCCGGGACAAGGCCCCTACGAGCAGTACTTC. The chain uses TRBV5-4 and TRBJ2-7, with D perhaps matching TRBD1 (6 bases). The germline CDR1 and CDR2 sequences are SGHNT and YYREEE (reference sequence). The ends were cut back, 4 bases at V and 2 bases at J, with 13 bases in the middle. The CDR3 has 14 residues.

V usage is TRBV5-1 and J usage is TRBJ2-2; 9 bases are a match to TRBD1. This CDR3 has 15 residues. V lost 5 bases and J lost 4; bases outside the gene matches: 6. The germline gives CDR1 SGHRS, CDR2 YFSETQ. CDR3 loop: CASSRPDRGTGELFF. The CDR3, as DNA: TGCGCCAGCAGTCGACCGGACAGGGGCACCGGGGAGCTGTTTTTT.

This clone occurred once. This chain joins TRBV7-5 and TRBJ2-1; the table assigns TRBD2, which was not confirmed against the DNA. TRBV7-5 is assigned pseudogene status. This CDR3 comprises 19 residues. The CDR3 DNA sequence: TGTGCCAGAAGCCTCTCGGGACTAGCGGGCCTAAACTACTACAATGAGCAGTTCTTC. It translates to CARSLSGLAGLNYYNEQFF.

This clone has a handful of counts. The chain links TRBV7-6 to TRBJ1-1; TRBD1 aligns across 8 bases. The germline gives CDR1 SGHVS, CDR2 FNYEAQ. V trimming: 1 base; J trimming: 7 bases; junction bases outside the gene matches: 5. This CDR3 has 14 amino acids. CDR3: CASSLGRTGIEAFF. The CDR3 bases are TGTGCCAGCAGCTTAGGCCGGACAGGGATTGAAGCTTTCTTT.

The chain uses TRBV7-3 and TRBJ2-1; no firm D call. Germline lookup yields CDR1 SGHTA and CDR2 FQGTGA. Trimming took 1 base from V and 6 from J, leaving 10 bases between them. The CDR3 has 14 amino acids. The CDR3 sequence is CASSLMVASNEQFF. CDR3 nucleotide sequence: TGTGCCAGCAGCTTAATGGTTGCTAGCAATGAGCAGTTCTTC. The full variable domain, with the rest looked up from reference TRBV7-3 and TRBJ2-1, is GAGVSQTPSNKVTEKGKYVELRCDPISGHTALYWYRQSLGQGPEFLIYFQGTGAADDSGLPNDRFFAVRPEGSVSTLKIQRTERGDSAVYLCASSLMVASNEQFFGPGTRLTVL.

The chain uses TRBV11-3 and TRBJ2-1; 7 bases line up with TRBD2. V was pared by 2 bases and J by 7 bases, with 8 bases of the junction left unmatched. CDR3 size: 15 residues. Per germline, CDR1 SGHNT and CDR2 YENEEA. The CDR3: CASSLISGNSNEQFF. CDR3 DNA sequence: TGTGCCAGCAGCTTAATAAGCGGGAACAGTAATGAGCAGTTCTTC.

This chain uses TRBV5-4 with TRBJ2-2; TRBD1 aligns across 10 bases. The germline V gene encodes CDR1 SGHNT and CDR2 YYREEE (reference sequence). The CDR3 runs 20 residues. V shed 1 base and J 0 bases; nucleotides not matched to a gene: 12. The CDR3 DNA follows: TGTGCCAGCAGCTTGCGGCCCGAGACAGGGGGCAAAGCGAACACCGGGGAGCTGTTTTTT. Residues: CASSLRPETGGKANTGELFF.

The chain couples TRBV27 to TRBJ2-1, with 7 bases matching TRBD1. V lost 2 bases, J lost 10 bases, and 17 bases stayed unmatched. The length of the CDR3 is 17 residues. The germline V gene encodes CDR1 MNHEY and CDR2 SMNVEV (reference sequence). The CDR3 region is CASSLPGQAINQEEQFF. In DNA form, the CDR3 reads TGTGCCAGCAGTTTACCCGGACAGGCAATAAACCAGGAGGAGCAGTTCTTC.

J is TRBJ2-7 and V is TRBV27; 8 bases align to TRBD2. The junction had 9 bases not matched to a gene; V was cut back by 3 bases and J by 2 bases. The CDR3 contains 16 residues. CDR1 and CDR2 from the germline V gene are MNHEY and SMNVEV (reference sequence). The CDR3 protein is CASSFGGGGKTYEQYF. As DNA, the CDR3 is TGTGCCAGCAGTTTTGGGGGCGGGGGGAAGACCTACGAGCAGTACTTC.